This T cell receptor beta chain was captured in a study of T cell responses to AZD1222 COVID-19 vaccine. In germline, CDR1 is SGHTA, CDR2 FQGNSA. The CDR3 length is 17 residues. V was trimmed by 4 bases and J by 3 bases, leaving 19 bases between them. Measured with immunoSEQ multiplex PCR; TCRdb has only the in-frame clones, and not every one. The sample consists of under 80,000 clones, roughly nine tenths of them appearing once. Pooled in the analysis were second doses at about 4 or about 12 weeks. The chain recombines TRBV7-2 with TRBJ2-4; the D gene could be TRBD1 or TRBD2 (5 bases each). This receptor was taken from an adult who received the AZD1222 COVID-19 vaccine. The input for sequencing was peripheral blood, taken 28 days after the second AZD1222 dose. The CDR3 DNA sequence: TGTGCCAGCAGCTCCCAGGGAGTAAGTCGGGGCAAAAACATTCAGTACTTC. Residues: CASSSQGVSRGKNIQYF.